The clone carrying this TCR beta chain was recorded at least ten times. No antigen is known for it. This sample stems from a study of CD8 T cells in ankylosing spondylitis. V dropped 0 bases and J dropped 4 bases, with 17 bases sitting between them. CDR1 is SGHDT and CDR2 is YYEEEE in the germline V gene. This CDR3 is 17 amino acids long. TCRdb recomputed calls from the 5' RACE reads with MiXCR, one row per CDR3 protein. Here the sample spans fewer than 550,000 distinct CDR3 sequences, roughly 5.2% being singletons. Study conclusions and caveats: A TCR beta motif of several highly homologous variants appeared characteristic of ankylosing spondylitis blood. A CD8+ phenotype characterized the disease-linked clones, which were relatively rare in peripheral blood.

This sequence joins TRBV5-6 and TRBJ2-1, with D possibly matching TRBD2 (5 bases). The sequencing input was blood, either unsorted or a sorted T cell fraction (not recorded which). The TCR originated in a male donor with ankylosing spondylitis. The CDR3 sequence is CASSLAWERARYNEQFF. In DNA form, the CDR3 reads TGTGCCAGCAGCTTGGCCTGGGAGAGGGCCCGGTACAATGAGCAGTTCTTC.